Below, 8 T cell receptor beta chains from the same sample are listed, as sequenced in a study of blood T cell repertoires in COVID-19. The table came from immunoSEQ multiplex PCR; TCRdb's copy has only in-frame clones and leaves some out. The top ten clones hold 4.4% of a sample with some 190,000 clones, 88% of them seen once. Sequencing was performed on peripheral blood. The receptor source for this set is a human donor in a cohort sampled during active COVID-19.

The gene calls are TRBV7-6 and TRBJ1-1; D remains ambiguous. V dropped 1 base and J dropped 1 base, with 7 bases sitting between them. The length of the CDR3 is 14 residues. CDR1 and CDR2 from the germline V gene are SGHVS and FNYEAQ. DNA for the CDR3: TGTGCCAGCAGCTTAGAGGAGACGAACACTGAAGCTTTCTTT. It yields the protein CASSLEETNTEAFF.

This sequence joins TRBV5-8 and TRBJ1-1; 7 bases are a match to TRBD1. CDR3 length equals 14 residues. V shed 2 bases, J shed 1 base, and the junction held 2 bases outside the gene matches. Germline V lookup: CDR1 SGHTS, CDR2 YDEGEE. The CDR3 region is CASSLDRANTEAFF. CDR3 DNA: TGTGCCAGCAGCTTAGACAGGGCGAACACTGAAGCTTTCTTT.

The CDR3 here is CASSQDRDTANYEQYF. CDR3 DNA: TGCGCCAGCAGCCAGGACCGGGACACGGCCAACTACGAGCAGTACTTC. The chain combines TRBV4-3 with TRBJ2-7; tentative D call: TRBD1 (6 bases). V lost 3 bases and J 3 bases, leaving 18 bases between the germline ends. The CDR3 loop spans 16 amino acids. CDR1 LGHNA and CDR2 YSLEER come from the germline V gene.

J is TRBJ2-7 and V is TRBV9; 12 positions agree with TRBD2. V was clipped by 0 bases and J by 7 bases; unmatched bases: 5. Germline V gene data show CDR1 as SGDLS and CDR2 as YYNGEE. CDR3 length: 15 residues. The CDR3, as DNA: TGTGCCAGCAGCGTAGAGGCTAGCGGGAGGGGGGAGCAGTACTTC. This translates into CASSVEASGRGEQYF.

This sequence joins TRBV30 and TRBJ2-3, with D tentatively TRBD1 (6 bases). From germline, CDR1 is GTSNPN and CDR2 SVGIG (reference sequence). Trimming removed 0 bases from V and 4 bases from J, with 17 bases in between. CDR3 size: 16 residues. CDR3 in amino acids: CAWSVPGQTGSDTQYF. CDR3 sequence (DNA): TGTGCCTGGAGTGTACCGGGACAAACAGGTTCAGATACGCAGTATTTT.

This clone has only one observation. The rearrangement joins TRBV5-1 to TRBJ2-2; TRBD2 is a possible D gene (5 bases). This CDR3 region has 15 residues. Germline V gene lookup returns CDR1 SGHRS and CDR2 YFSETQ. Between the trimmed V and J ends, which lost 4 bases and 6 bases, there was a span of 16 bases. CDR3 nucleotides: TGCGCCAGCAGCCCCGAGACTATAAGGGCCGGGGAGCTGTTTTTT. This translates into CASSPETIRAGELFF.

This chain joins TRBV12-3 or TRBV12-4 and TRBJ2-1; 8 nucleotides match TRBD2. V lost 5 bases, J lost 9 bases, and 6 bases stayed unmatched. The CDR3 is 13 residues long. The CDR3 region is CASSPRGGSEQFF. CDR3 in DNA: TGTGCCAGCAGTCCCCGGGGGGGAAGTGAGCAGTTCTTC.

This clone appeared a few times. V gene TRBV28 combines with J gene TRBJ2-5, with TRBD1 matching over 7 bases. The germline gives CDR1 MDHEN, CDR2 SYDVKM. CDR3 size: 15 residues. V trimming: 3 bases; J trimming: 1 base; junction bases outside the gene matches: 5. Here the CDR3 DNA reads TGTGCCAGCAGTTTGCCCGACAGGGCCCAAGAGACCCAGTACTTC. It translates to CASSLPDRAQETQYF.